This is a list of T cell receptor beta chains from one sample in a study of CD8 T cells in Susac syndrome. TCRdb fed the immunoSEQ multiplex PCR reads into MiXCR, producing one record per CDR3 protein. This sample carries 350,000 to 550,000 distinct CDR3 sequences, roughly 85% of them seen once, and the ten largest clones take approximately 0.11%. Sequenced sample: CD8+ T cells from PBMCs. These receptors were taken from a human donor with multiple sclerosis. Both conserved end residues are part of each CDR3. The D gene is left open where the match is weak. Size values are once, few and many counts, or a class for expanded clones, and some rows have none.

D: TRBD2
size: NA
J: TRBJ2-3
V: TRBV27
DNA: TGTGCCAGCAGGGGACTAGCAGCGGATACGCAGTATTTT
CDR3: CASRGLAADTQYF

D: NA
size: NA
J: TRBJ2-3
V: TRBV7-8
DNA: TGTGCCAGCAGCTTGCCCGAGCATGGGCAGTATTTT
CDR3: CASSLPEHGQYF

D: TRBD2
size: few
J: TRBJ2-1
V: TRBV5-5
DNA: TGTGCCAGCAGCTTGGGTGGCGGGGGGGATGAGCAGTTCTTC
CDR3: CASSLGGGGDEQFF

D: NA
size: NA
J: TRBJ2-4
V: TRBV28
DNA: TGTGCCAGCAGTTCCCCCCGAACCAAAAACATTCAGTACTTC
CDR3: CASSSPRTKNIQYF

D: TRBD1
size: NA
J: TRBJ2-6
V: TRBV30
DNA: TGTGCCTGGAGTGTAACAGGGGGCACGACGGCCAACGTCCTGACTTTC
CDR3: CAWSVTGGTTANVLTF

D: NA
size: NA
J: TRBJ1-3
V: TRBV27
DNA: TGTGCCAGCAGTTTATCAGGTGCTTCTGGAAACACCATATATTTT
CDR3: CASSLSGASGNTIYF

D: NA
size: NA
J: TRBJ2-4
V: TRBV5-4
DNA: TGTGCCAGCAGAACCGCGGGGGCGAACATTCAGTACTTC
CDR3: CASRTAGANIQYF

D: TRBD2
size: NA
J: TRBJ2-7
V: TRBV20-1
DNA: TGCAGTGTGCGGGGGTCCTCCTACGAGCAGTACTTC
CDR3: CSVRGSSYEQYF

D: TRBD2
size: NA
J: TRBJ2-3
V: TRBV11-1
DNA: TGTGCCAGCAGCCCGACTAGCGGGGCCGGGGATACGCAGTATTTT
CDR3: CASSPTSGAGDTQYF

D: NA
size: NA
J: TRBJ2-1
V: TRBV23-1
DNA: TGCGCCAGCAGCGGGGGCCACTTAGACAATGAGCAGTTCTTC
CDR3: CASSGGHLDNEQFF

D: NA
size: NA
J: TRBJ1-1
V: TRBV6-6
DNA: TGTGCCAGCAGTTACTTAGACCGCCACACTGAAGCTTTCTTT
CDR3: CASSYLDRHTEAFF

D: TRBD2
size: NA
J: TRBJ2-1
V: TRBV10-3
DNA: TGTGCCATCAGAGGTAGCGGGAGCTCCTACAATGAGCAGTTCTTC
CDR3: CAIRGSGSSYNEQFF

D: TRBD1
size: NA
J: TRBJ2-1
V: TRBV29-1
DNA: TGCAGCGTTGAAAGGGGGCCCAATGAGCAGTTCTTC
CDR3: CSVERGPNEQFF

D: NA
size: once
J: TRBJ1-2
V: TRBV20-1
DNA: TGCAGGGGCCGGCACAGAAACTATGGCTACACCTTC
CDR3: CRGRHRNYGYTF

D: NA
size: NA
J: TRBJ2-1
V: TRBV4-1
DNA: TGCGCCAGCAGCCAAGACCGGACAACCTACAATGAGCAGTTCTTC
CDR3: CASSQDRTTYNEQFF

D: NA
size: NA
J: TRBJ1-3
V: TRBV2
DNA: TGTGCCAGCACTAATGGGGGAAACACCATATATTTT
CDR3: CASTNGGNTIYF

D: NA
size: NA
J: TRBJ1-2
V: TRBV14
DNA: TGTGCCAGCAGCCCCCACGGAGGGGGGAACGATGGCTACACCTTC
CDR3: CASSPHGGGNDGYTF

D: NA
size: NA
J: TRBJ2-1
V: TRBV7-6
DNA: TGTGCCAGCAGCTTAGAGGGATATAGCTATGAGCAGTTCTTC
CDR3: CASSLEGYSYEQFF

D: NA
size: NA
J: TRBJ1-1
V: TRBV7-9
DNA: TGTGCCAGCAGCCAAGGCGGCAGGGAGACTGAAGCTTTCTTT
CDR3: CASSQGGRETEAFF

D: NA
size: NA
J: TRBJ2-6
V: TRBV30
DNA: TGTGCCTGGATTGCCCCCATGGGGTTGGGGACCCGCTCTGGGGCCAACGTCCTGACTTTC
CDR3: CAWIAPMGLGTRSGANVLTF

D: NA
size: once
J: TRBJ1-6
V: TRBV5-1
DNA: TGCGCCAGCAGTGGAGAGGATGGATCCCTCCACTTT
CDR3: CASSGEDGSLHF

D: NA
size: once
J: TRBJ2-3
V: TRBV5-6
DNA: TGTGCCAGCAGCTCGAGCGGATGGGCGGGCACAGATACGCAGTATTTT
CDR3: CASSSSGWAGTDTQYF

D: NA
size: once
J: TRBJ1-3
V: TRBV20-1
DNA: TGCAGTGCTAGATACAGGTCGGGCGGAAACACCATATATTTT
CDR3: CSARYRSGGNTIYF

D: NA
size: NA
J: TRBJ2-3
V: TRBV5-5
DNA: TGTGCCAGCAGCTTGGATCCCTCAGCCTCAGAACCCACAGATACGCAGTATTTT
CDR3: CASSLDPSASEPTDTQYF

D: NA
size: NA
J: TRBJ1-1
V: TRBV4-1
DNA: TGCGCCAGCAGCCAAGCGGCATTGGGGAACACTGAAGCTTTCTTT
CDR3: CASSQAALGNTEAFF

D: NA
size: few
J: TRBJ2-3
V: TRBV28
DNA: TGTGCCAGCAGTTCCCCCACAGAGAGCACAGATACGCAGTATTTT
CDR3: CASSSPTESTDTQYF

D: NA
size: NA
J: TRBJ2-7
V: TRBV5-1
DNA: TGCGCCAGCAGCGGACAGACGAGCTCCTACGAGCAGTACTTC
CDR3: CASSGQTSSYEQYF